This entry is about one TCR beta chain. The CDR3 length is 11 residues. Trimming pared 8 bases from V and 4 bases from J, leaving 8 bases between. Germline loops: CDR1 LNHDA, CDR2 SQIVND (reference sequence). The data were produced by immunoSEQ multiplex PCR, yet TCRdb's version contains in-frame clones alone and is incomplete. The sample includes about 100,000 clones, 92% of them seen just once. The record originates from a study of siplizumab effects on memory and regulatory T cells. V and J are TRBV19 and TRBJ1-2; D unclear. This clonotype was sampled from a human donor in good health. Sequenced: Tregs sorted from blood. The CDR3 sequence is CASYWSYGYTF. The CDR3 DNA is TGTGCCAGTTACTGGAGCTATGGCTACACCTTC.